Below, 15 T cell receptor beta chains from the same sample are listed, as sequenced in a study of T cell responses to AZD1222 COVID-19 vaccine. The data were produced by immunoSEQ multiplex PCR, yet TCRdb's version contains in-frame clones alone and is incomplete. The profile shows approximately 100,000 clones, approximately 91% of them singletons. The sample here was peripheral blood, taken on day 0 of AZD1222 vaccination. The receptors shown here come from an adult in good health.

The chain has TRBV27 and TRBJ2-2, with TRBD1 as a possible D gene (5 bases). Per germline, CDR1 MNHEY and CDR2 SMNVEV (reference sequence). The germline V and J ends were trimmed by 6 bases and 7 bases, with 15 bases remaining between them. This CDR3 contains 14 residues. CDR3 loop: CASSLFRAGGELFF. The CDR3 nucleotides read TGTGCCAGCAGCCTTTTCAGGGCCGGCGGGGAGCTGTTTTTT.

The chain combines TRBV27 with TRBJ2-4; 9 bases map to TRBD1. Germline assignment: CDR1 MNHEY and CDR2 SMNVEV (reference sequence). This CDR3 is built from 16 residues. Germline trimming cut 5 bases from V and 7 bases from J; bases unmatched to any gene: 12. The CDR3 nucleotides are TGTGCCAGCAGTCCCCTCACCGGGACAGGGTGGAACATTCAGTACTTC. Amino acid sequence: CASSPLTGTGWNIQYF.

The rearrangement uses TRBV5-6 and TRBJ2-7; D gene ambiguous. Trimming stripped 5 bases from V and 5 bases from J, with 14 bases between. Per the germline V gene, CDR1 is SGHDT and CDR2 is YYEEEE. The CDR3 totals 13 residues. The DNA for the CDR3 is TGTGCCAGCAGTTACGGGCTACTCCACGAGCAGTACTTC. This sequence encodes CASSYGLLHEQYF.

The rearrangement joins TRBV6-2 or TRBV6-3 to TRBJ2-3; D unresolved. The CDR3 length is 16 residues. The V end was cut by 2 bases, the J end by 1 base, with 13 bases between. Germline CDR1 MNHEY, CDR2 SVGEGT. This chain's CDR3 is CASSYPSVRRTDTQYF. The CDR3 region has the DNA TGTGCCAGCAGTTACCCCTCTGTGCGCCGCACAGATACGCAGTATTTT.

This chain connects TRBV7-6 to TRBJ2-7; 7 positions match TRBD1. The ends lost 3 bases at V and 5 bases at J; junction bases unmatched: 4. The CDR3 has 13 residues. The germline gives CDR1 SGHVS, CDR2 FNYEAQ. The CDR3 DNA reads TGTGCCAGCAGCTTCCGAGACAGGGACGAGCAGTACTTC. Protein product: CASSFRDRDEQYF.

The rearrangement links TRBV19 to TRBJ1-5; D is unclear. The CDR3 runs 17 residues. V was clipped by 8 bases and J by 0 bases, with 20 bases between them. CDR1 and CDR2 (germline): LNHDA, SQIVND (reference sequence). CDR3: CASLGLTASYSNQPQHF. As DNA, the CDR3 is TGTGCCAGTTTGGGCTTAACGGCCAGCTATAGCAATCAGCCCCAGCATTTT.

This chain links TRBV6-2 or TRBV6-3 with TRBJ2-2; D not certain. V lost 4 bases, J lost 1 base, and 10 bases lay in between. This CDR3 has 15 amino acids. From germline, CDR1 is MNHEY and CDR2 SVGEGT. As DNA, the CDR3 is TGTGCCAGCAGTTCTGAACGGTGGAACACCGGGGAGCTGTTTTTT. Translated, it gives CASSSERWNTGELFF.

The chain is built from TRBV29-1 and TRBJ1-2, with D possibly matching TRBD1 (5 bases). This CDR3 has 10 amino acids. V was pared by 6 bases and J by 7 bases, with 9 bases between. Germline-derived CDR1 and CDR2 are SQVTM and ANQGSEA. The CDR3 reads CSVGGGGYTF. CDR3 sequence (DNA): TGCAGCGTGGGGGGTGGTGGCTACACCTTC.

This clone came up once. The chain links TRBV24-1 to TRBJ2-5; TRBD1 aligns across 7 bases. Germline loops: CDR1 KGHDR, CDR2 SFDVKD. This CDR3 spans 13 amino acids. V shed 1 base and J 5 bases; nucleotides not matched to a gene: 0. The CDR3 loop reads CATSDFRGETQYF. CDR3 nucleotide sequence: TGTGCCACCAGTGATTTCAGGGGGGAGACCCAGTACTTC.

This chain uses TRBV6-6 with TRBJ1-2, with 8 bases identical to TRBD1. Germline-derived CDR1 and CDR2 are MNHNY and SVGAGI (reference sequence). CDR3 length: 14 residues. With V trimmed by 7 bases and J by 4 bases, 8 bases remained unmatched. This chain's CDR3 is CASTGTGVTYGYTF. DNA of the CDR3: TGTGCCAGCACTGGGACAGGAGTTACCTATGGCTACACCTTC.

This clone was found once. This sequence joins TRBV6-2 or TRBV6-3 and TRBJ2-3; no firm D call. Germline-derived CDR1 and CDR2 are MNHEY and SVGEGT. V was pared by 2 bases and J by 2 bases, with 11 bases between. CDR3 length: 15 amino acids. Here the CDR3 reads CASSYHTSYTDTQYF. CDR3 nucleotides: TGTGCCAGCAGTTACCATACCAGCTACACAGATACGCAGTATTTT.

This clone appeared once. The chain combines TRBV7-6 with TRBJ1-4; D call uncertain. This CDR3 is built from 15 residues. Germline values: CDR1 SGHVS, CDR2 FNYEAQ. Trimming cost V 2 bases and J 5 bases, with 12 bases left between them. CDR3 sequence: CASSLSSVFNEKLFF. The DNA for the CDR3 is TGTGCCAGCAGCTTAAGTTCCGTTTTCAATGAAAAACTGTTTTTT.

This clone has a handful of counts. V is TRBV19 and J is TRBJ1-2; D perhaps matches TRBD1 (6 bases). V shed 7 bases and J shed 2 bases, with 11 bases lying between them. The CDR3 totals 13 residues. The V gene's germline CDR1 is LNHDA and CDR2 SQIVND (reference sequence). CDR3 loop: CASNRAGNYGYTF. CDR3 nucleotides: TGTGCCAGTAACAGGGCAGGGAACTATGGCTACACCTTC.

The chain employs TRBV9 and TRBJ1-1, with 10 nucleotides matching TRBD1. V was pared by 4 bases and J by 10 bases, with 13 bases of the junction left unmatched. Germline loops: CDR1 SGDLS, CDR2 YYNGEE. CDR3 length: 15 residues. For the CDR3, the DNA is TGTGCCAGCAGCCCCGGGACAGGGGTTTTATCGGGAGCTTTCTTT. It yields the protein CASSPGTGVLSGAFF.

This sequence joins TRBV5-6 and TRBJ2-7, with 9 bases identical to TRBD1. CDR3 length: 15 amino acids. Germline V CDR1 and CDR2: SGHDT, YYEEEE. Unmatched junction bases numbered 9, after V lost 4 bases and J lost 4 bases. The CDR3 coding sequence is TGTGCCAGCAGCCAGCCGGACAGGGGTTTATACGAGCAGTACTTC. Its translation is CASSQPDRGLYEQYF.